The clone carrying this T cell receptor beta chain was observed at least ten times. Antigen: not known. This CDR3 is built from 11 residues. Germline CDR1 and CDR2: MDHEN and SYDVKM. Trimming cost V 10 bases and J 3 bases, with 10 bases left between them. The hyperthyroidism was newly diagnosed and had lasted under 2 months; the patients were aged 18 to 65. This record comes from a study of T cells in Graves' hyperthyroidism and ophthalmopathy. It was RNA transcripts that yielded the amplified TCR beta CDR3 regions. The TCR CDR3 first-round RT-PCR relied on the HTBI primer set. TCRdb redid the calling of the multiplex PCR reads with MiXCR, one entry per CDR3 protein. This repertoire shows more than 500,000 distinct CDR3 sequences, approximately 15% found once; its top ten account for approximately 15%. Study conclusions and caveats: By a 13 V-J model, ophthalmopathy was set apart from stable hyperthyroidism.

The source is a middle-aged woman with Graves' hyperthyroidism. The V and J genes are TRBV28 and TRBJ2-7; tentative D call: TRBD2 (5 bases). The sample consisted of blood. For the CDR3, the DNA is TGTGCCACGACTAACAGCTACGAGCAGTACTTC. This translates into CATTNSYEQYF.